The 8 T cell receptor beta chains below all came from one sample that was sequenced in a study of blood T cell repertoires in COVID-19. Clones were sequenced by immunoSEQ multiplex PCR, and TCRdb holds only the in-frame ones, with some missing. This sample has under 95,000 clones, with approximately 88% found just once. Sequencing input: peripheral blood. The receptors were sampled from a man aged 55 to 70 with acute or convalescent COVID-19.

V and J are TRBV19 and TRBJ1-2; 8 nucleotides agree with TRBD1. Germline CDR1 reads LNHDA; CDR2 reads SQIVND (reference sequence). Unmatched junction bases numbered 4, after V lost 4 bases and J lost 0 bases. CDR3 length: 15 amino acids. CDR3 loop: CASSRDRGANYGYTF. The CDR3 DNA sequence: TGTGCCAGTAGTAGAGACAGGGGAGCTAACTATGGCTACACCTTC.

V and J are TRBV5-1 and TRBJ1-1; 12 nucleotides agree with TRBD1. CDR1 is SGHRS and CDR2 is YFSETQ in the germline V gene. This CDR3 contains 16 residues. V gave up 4 bases and J gave up 5 bases; unmatched junction bases: 9. CDR3 coding DNA: TGCGCCAGCAGCCCCGGGACAGGGGGCGCCGGGACTGAAGCTTTCTTT. Translation gives CASSPGTGGAGTEAFF.

The CDR3 DNA follows: TGTGCCATCACTCCCGGGAGGGAGGCCGGGGAGCTGTTTTTT. It specifies CAITPGREAGELFF. This sequence joins TRBV10-3 and TRBJ2-2; TRBD2 matches 8 bases. Germline-derived CDR1 and CDR2 are ENHRY and SYGVKD. The CDR3 consists of 14 residues. V dropped 7 bases and J dropped 6; count of bases not matched to a gene: 7.

J is TRBJ2-1 and V is TRBV29-1, with 7 bases fitting TRBD2. Germline CDR1 SQVTM, CDR2 ANQGSEA. There are 13 residues in the CDR3. After removal of 5 bases from V and 4 bases from J, the junction contained 5 bases not matched to a gene. CDR3 region: CSVSAGIYNEQFF. The CDR3 DNA reads as TGCAGCGTTTCAGCGGGAATTTACAATGAGCAGTTCTTC.

The rearrangement joins TRBV5-4 to TRBJ1-2; 10 positions match TRBD1. The CDR3 spans 15 residues. Germline CDR1 reads SGHNT; CDR2 reads YYREEE (reference sequence). Trimming at V came to 4 bases and at J to 4 bases, leaving 7 bases not matched to a gene. CDR3 DNA sequence: TGTGCCAGCAGCCCCGGGACAGGGGTGGGCTATGGCTACACCTTC. Translated, it gives CASSPGTGVGYGYTF.

The chain has TRBV7-9 and TRBJ1-1; TRBD1 matches 7 bases. The J segment lost 1 base and the V segment lost 3 bases, leaving 2 bases of the junction unmatched. From germline, CDR1 is SEHNR and CDR2 FQNEAQ (reference sequence). The CDR3 has 14 residues. CDR3 DNA sequence: TGTGCCAGCAGCTTCGGACAGGAGAACACTGAAGCTTTCTTT. Translated, it gives CASSFGQENTEAFF. Filled out from reference TRBV7-9 and TRBJ1-1, the complete variable domain reads DTGVSQNPRHKITKRGQNVTFRCDPISEHNRLYWYRQTLGQGPEFLTYFQNEAQLEKSRLLSDRFSAERPKGSFSTLEIQRTEQGDSAMYLCASSFGQENTEAFFGQGTRLTVV.

V usage is TRBV27 and J usage is TRBJ2-2; D might be TRBD1 (6 bases). Germline V CDR1 and CDR2: MNHEY, SMNVEV (reference sequence). The CDR3 covers 15 residues. Trimming pared 6 bases from V and 5 bases from J, leaving 16 bases between. The CDR3, as DNA: TGTGCCAGCAGGGGGACCCAGGGGAAAACCGGGGAGCTGTTTTTT. It codes for CASRGTQGKTGELFF.

The rearrangement links TRBV4-3 to TRBJ2-4; D perhaps matches TRBD1 (5 bases). Trimming took off 0 bases at V and 3 bases at J, with 15 bases between the two ends. This CDR3 spans 17 amino acids. Germline values: CDR1 LGHNA, CDR2 YSLEER. CDR3 amino acids: CASSQDQVGRDKNIQYF. The CDR3 DNA is TGCGCCAGCAGCCAAGATCAAGTGGGCAGGGACAAAAACATTCAGTACTTC.